The present T cell receptor beta chain was sequenced within a study of blood T cell repertoires in COVID-19. For the study at large: The analysed material was cDNA or gDNA that came from T cells, B-cell-depleted T cells, or PBMCs.

The germline V gene has CDR1 SGDLS and CDR2 YYNGEE. With 0 bases clipped from V and 4 bases from J, the junction kept 7 bases outside the gene matches. The CDR3 sequence is 16 residues long. This table comes from immunoSEQ multiplex PCR, and its TCRdb copy is limited to in-frame clones, with some not included. The profile shows roughly 26,000 clones, approximately 92% of them singletons. The receptor was isolated from a human donor in a cohort sampled during active COVID-19. Sequencing was done on a sample of peripheral blood. The rearrangement uses TRBV9 and TRBJ2-5; 9 bases are a match to TRBD1. CDR3 sequence reads: CASSVATGGPLETQYF. CDR3 DNA: TGTGCCAGCAGCGTAGCCACAGGGGGCCCCCTAGAGACCCAGTACTTC. The complete variable domain, with remaining parts taken from reference TRBV9 and TRBJ2-5, reads DSGVTQTPKHLITATGQRVTLRCSPRSGDLSVYWYQQSLDQGLQFLIQYYNGEERAKGNILERFSAQQFPDLHSELNLSSLELGDSALYFCASSVATGGPLETQYFGPGTRLLVL.